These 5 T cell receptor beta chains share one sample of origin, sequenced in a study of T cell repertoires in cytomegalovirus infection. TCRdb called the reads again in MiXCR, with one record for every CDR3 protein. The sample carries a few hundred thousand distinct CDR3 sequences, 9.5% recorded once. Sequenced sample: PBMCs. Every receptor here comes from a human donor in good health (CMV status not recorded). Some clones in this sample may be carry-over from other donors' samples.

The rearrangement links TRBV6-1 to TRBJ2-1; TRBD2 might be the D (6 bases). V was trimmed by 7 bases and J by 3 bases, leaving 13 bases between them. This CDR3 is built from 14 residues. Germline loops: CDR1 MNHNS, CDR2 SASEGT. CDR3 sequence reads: CASKSRGNYNEQFF. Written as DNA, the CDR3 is TGTGCCAGCAAGTCACGGGGGAACTACAATGAGCAGTTCTTC.

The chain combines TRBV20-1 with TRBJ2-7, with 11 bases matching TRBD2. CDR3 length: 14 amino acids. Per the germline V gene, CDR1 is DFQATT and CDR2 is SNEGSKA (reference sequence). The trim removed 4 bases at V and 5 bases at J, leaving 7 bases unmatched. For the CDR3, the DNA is TGCAGTGCTACTGGTAGCGGGAGGGCCAACGAGCAGTACTTC. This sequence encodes CSATGSGRANEQYF.

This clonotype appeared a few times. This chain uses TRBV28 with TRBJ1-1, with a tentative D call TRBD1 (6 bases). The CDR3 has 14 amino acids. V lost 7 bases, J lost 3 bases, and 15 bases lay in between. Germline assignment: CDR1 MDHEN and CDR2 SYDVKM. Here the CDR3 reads CASTNRAGYTEAFF. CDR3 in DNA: TGTGCCAGCACCAACAGGGCTGGGTACACTGAAGCTTTCTTT.

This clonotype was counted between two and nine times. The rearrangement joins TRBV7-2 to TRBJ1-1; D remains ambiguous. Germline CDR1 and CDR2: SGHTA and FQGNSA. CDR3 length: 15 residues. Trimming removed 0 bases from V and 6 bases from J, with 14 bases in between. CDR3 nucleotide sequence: TGTGCCAGCAGCTTAGCGTTGGTAGGGTTAGCTGAAGCTTTCTTT. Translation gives CASSLALVGLAEAFF.

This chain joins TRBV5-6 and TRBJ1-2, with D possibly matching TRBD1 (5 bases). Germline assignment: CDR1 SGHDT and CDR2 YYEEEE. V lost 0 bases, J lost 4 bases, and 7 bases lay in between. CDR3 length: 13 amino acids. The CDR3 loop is CASSLDGGYGYTF. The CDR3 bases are TGTGCCAGCAGCTTGGACGGGGGCTATGGCTACACCTTC. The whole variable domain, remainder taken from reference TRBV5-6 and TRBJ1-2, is DAGVTQSPTHLIKTRGQQVTLRCSPKSGHDTVSWYQQALGQGPQFIFQYYEEEERQRGNFPDRFSGHQFPNYSSELNVNALLLGDSALYLCASSLDGGYGYTFGSGTRLTVV.